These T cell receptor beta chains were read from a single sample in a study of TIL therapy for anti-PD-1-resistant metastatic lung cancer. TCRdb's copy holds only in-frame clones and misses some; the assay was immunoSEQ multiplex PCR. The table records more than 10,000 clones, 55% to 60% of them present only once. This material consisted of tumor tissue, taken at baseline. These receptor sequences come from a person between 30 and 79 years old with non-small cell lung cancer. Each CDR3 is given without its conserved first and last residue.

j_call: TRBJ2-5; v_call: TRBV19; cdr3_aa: ASSITGGWETQY
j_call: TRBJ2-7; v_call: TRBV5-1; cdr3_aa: ASSFLTGGPYEQY
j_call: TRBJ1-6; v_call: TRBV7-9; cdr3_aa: ASSPGQGDSPLH
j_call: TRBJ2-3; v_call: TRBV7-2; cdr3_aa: ASSLARRGGVQY
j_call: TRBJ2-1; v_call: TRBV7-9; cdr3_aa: ASSPQLGLAGYNEQF
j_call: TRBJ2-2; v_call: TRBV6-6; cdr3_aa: ASSRTGAGELF
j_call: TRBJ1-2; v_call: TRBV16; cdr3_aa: ASSLGLAGGYT
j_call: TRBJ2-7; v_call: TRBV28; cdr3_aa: ASSTTGGSTYEQY
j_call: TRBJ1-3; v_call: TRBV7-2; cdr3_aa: ASSPGTSGNTIY
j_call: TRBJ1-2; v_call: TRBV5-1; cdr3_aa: ASSRDERGYT
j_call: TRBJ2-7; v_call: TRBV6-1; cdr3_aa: ASKDDRSSYEQY
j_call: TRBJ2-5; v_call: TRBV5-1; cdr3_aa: ASSSDSRQASQY
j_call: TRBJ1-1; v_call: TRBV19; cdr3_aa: ASSARQGVNTEAF
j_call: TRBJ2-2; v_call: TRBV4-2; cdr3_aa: ASSQDGGTGELF
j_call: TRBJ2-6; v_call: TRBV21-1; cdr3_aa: ASEDRGNFGANVLT
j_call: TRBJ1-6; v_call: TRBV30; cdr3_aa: AWTRDWGDGSPLH
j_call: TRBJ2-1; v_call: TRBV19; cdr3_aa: ASSRLAGGDEQF
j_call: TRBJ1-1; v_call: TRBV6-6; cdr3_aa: ASLRGSTEAF
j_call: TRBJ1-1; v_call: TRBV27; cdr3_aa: ASSGGRTCS
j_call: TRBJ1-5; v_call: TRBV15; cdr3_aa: ATSRDLEDRAQH
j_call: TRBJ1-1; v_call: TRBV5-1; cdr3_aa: ASRQGDDTEAF
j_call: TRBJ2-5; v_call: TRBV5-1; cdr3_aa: ASSLGLAGGTQY
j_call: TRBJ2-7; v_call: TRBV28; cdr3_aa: ASSFPGAASYEQY
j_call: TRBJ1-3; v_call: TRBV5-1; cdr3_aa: ASSLAGLSSGNTIY
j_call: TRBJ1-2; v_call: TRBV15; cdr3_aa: ATSRDITGGYGYT
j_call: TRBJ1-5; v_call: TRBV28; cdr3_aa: ASSLHRRVTSNQPQH
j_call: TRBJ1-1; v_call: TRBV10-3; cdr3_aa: AISEGGAWTEAF
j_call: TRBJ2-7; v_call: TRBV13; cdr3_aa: ASRMTSGGYEQY
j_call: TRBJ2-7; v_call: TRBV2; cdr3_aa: ASTSNPGGGYEQY
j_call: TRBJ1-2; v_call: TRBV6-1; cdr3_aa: ASSEAWQSYGYT
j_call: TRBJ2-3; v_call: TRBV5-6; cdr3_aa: ASSLVRGSTDTQY
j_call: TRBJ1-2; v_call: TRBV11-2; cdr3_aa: ASSWGPAYGYT
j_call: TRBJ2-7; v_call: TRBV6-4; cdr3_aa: ASASSRQSVYEQY
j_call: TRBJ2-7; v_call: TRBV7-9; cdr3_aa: ASSEGQAYEQY
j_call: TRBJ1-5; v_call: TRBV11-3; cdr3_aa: ASSLEGIGNQPQH
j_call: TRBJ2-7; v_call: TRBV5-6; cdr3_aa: ASSFAGTSGTKY
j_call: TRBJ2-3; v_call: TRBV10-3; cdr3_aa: AIKSRGESDTQY
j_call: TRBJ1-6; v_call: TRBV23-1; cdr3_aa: ASSQGIGEAYNSPLH
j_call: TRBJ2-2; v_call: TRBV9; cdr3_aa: ASSVQLAEGGELF
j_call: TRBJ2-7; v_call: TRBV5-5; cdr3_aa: ASSGSVAYAQY
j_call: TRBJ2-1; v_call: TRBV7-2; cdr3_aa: ASSIGLWTGNEQF
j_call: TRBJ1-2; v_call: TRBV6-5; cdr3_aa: ASSYWGGDRYGYT
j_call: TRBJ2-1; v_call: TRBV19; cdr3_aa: ASSMSRRTGDLGGEQF
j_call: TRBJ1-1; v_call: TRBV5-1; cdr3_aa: ASSLWGHTEAF
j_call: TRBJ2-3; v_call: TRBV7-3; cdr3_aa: ASSLAGADTQY
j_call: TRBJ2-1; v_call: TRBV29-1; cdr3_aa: SVFGGSGGYNEQF
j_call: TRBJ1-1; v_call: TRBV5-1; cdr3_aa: ASSLWGQGSEAF
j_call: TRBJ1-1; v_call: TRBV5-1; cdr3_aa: ASRFIPGQGPAF
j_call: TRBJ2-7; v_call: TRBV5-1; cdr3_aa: ASGLGDYEQY
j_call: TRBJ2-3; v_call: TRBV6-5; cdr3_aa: ASSYLTDLGAQY
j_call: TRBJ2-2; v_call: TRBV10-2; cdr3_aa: ASGGAGGTGELF
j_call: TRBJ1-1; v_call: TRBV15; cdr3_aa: ATSRVVGDSRAF
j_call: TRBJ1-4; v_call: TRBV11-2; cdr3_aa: ASSQRTWNEKLF
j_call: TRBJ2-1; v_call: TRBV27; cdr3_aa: ASSPNFATSFF
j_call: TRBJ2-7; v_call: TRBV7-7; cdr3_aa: ASSLLTGGEQY
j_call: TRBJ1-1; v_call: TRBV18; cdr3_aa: ANARGPGTEAF
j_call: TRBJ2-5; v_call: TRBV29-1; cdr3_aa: SVLRGQETQY
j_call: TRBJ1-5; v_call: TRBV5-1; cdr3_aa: ASSPGVGEGQPQH
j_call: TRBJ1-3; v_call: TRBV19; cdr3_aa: ASSPQDRVYTIY
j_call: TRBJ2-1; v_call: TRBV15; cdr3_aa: ATSRGTGARYNEQF